The 4 T cell receptor beta chains listed next were all sequenced from one sample in a study of T-cell memory formation after mild COVID-19. TCRdb used MiXCR to reprocess the 5' RACE reads, holding one entry per CDR3 protein. The top ten clones hold around 21% of a sample with 290,000 or so distinct CDR3 sequences, 19% of them seen once. Sequenced sample: PBMCs or a T cell subset sorted from them (not recorded which). Receptor source: a man younger than 30 who had mild COVID-19 (a few samples of this study predate the infection). Cell type and time point are not known.

This clonotype has just a few counts. The J gene is TRBJ2-3, the V gene TRBV15; tentatively, D is TRBD1 (6 bases). The length of the CDR3 is 12 residues. Germline CDR1 is LNHNV and CDR2 is YYDKDF (reference sequence). V lost 11 bases, J lost 0 bases, and 9 bases lay in between. The CDR3 region has the DNA TGTGCCTTCGGACAGAGCACAGATACGCAGTATTTT. The encoded protein is CAFGQSTDTQYF. The entire variable domain, with the rest obtained from reference TRBV15 and TRBJ2-3, is as follows: DAMVIQNPRYQVTQFGKPVTLSCSQTLNHNVMYWYQQKSSQAPKLLFHYYDKDFNNEADTPDNFQSRRPNTSFCFLDIRSPGLGDTAMYLCAFGQSTDTQYFGPGTRLTVL.

The chain joins TRBV4-2 to TRBJ1-3; D is undetermined. Germline assignment: CDR1 LGHNA and CDR2 YNFKEQ. The CDR3 loop spans 17 amino acids. V lost 3 bases and J lost 1, with 16 bases in between. The CDR3 spells CASSQALGIASGNTIYF. In DNA form, the CDR3 reads TGTGCCAGCAGCCAGGCGCTAGGGATAGCTTCTGGAAACACCATATATTTT.

The CDR3 DNA sequence: TGTGCCATCAGTGAGTCAGTTCTCAGGGCCCCTGGAAACACCATATATTTT. This gives the protein CAISESVLRAPGNTIYF. The J gene is TRBJ1-3, the V gene TRBV10-3; the D gene is possibly TRBD1 (5 bases). The V end lost 0 bases, the J end lost 2 bases, and 14 bases lay between the germline ends. The CDR3 extends over 17 amino acids. Germline V gene lookup returns CDR1 ENHRY and CDR2 SYGVKD.

This clonotype was seen more than once but under ten times. V gene TRBV4-3 combines with J gene TRBJ2-7, with D perhaps matching TRBD1 or TRBD2 (5 bases each). V lost 0 bases to trimming and J lost 1 base, with 10 bases between them. The CDR3 has 15 amino acids. Germline CDR1 and CDR2: LGHNA and YSLEER. CDR3 residues: CASSQDWGTSYEQYF. The DNA for the CDR3 is TGCGCCAGCAGCCAAGATTGGGGGACGTCCTACGAGCAGTACTTC.